This T cell receptor beta chain was sequenced for a study of T-cell memory formation after mild COVID-19. As for the study in general: Largely donor-specific sequence clusters came from two donors.

Germline V lookup: CDR1 SNHLY, CDR2 FYNNEI. The CDR3 is 12 amino acids. V lost 8 bases and J 10 bases, leaving 14 bases between the germline ends. This clonotype was picked up many times. TCRdb called the 5' RACE reads again in MiXCR, with one record for every CDR3 protein. The repertoire holds under 350,000 distinct CDR3 sequences, with around 15% as singletons. The gene calls are TRBV2 and TRBJ1-4; D is ambiguous. The clonotype was recovered from a man aged 18 to 29 who had mild COVID-19 (a few samples of this study predate the infection). Cell type and time point are not known. Sequenced: PBMCs or a T cell subset sorted from them (not recorded which). The CDR3 coding sequence is TGTGCCAGCCGGACGGAGCTGGGAAAACTGTTTTTT. As protein: CASRTELGKLFF.